The 24 T cell receptor beta chains given below trace back to one sample, sequenced in a study of CDR3 diversity in severe acne. TCRdb passed the PCR reads through MiXCR, listing each CDR3 protein once. The repertoire consists of approximately 80,000 distinct CDR3 sequences, with approximately 51% occurring once and the leading ten covering roughly an eighth. Sequencing used blood. These receptors all stem from a male donor in good health, without acne.

This clonotype was seen more than once but under ten times. The chain has TRBV10-3 and TRBJ2-7; maybe TRBD1 (5 bases). Germline lookup yields CDR1 ENHRY and CDR2 SYGVKD. Trimming removed 2 bases from V and 0 bases from J, with 11 bases in between. The CDR3 spans 15 residues. CDR3 loop: CAISEGQGSSYEQYF. CDR3 coding DNA: TGTGCCATCAGTGAGGGGCAGGGTAGCTCCTACGAGCAGTACTTC.

This clonotype was detected ten times or more. This chain links TRBV5-1 with TRBJ1-5; unclear D gene. Germline V gene lookup returns CDR1 SGHRS and CDR2 YFSETQ. Trimming took 1 base from V and 1 from J, leaving 3 bases between them. This CDR3 has 13 amino acids. The CDR3 loop is CASSLSSNQPQHF. The CDR3 nucleotides read TGCGCCAGCAGCTTGAGCAGCAATCAGCCCCAGCATTTT.

As regards this clonotype: A much larger clone is a single base away; this may be a read error. J is TRBJ1-5 and V is TRBV19; D gene uncertain. Germline loops: CDR1 LNHDA, CDR2 SQIVND (reference sequence). CDR3 length equals 14 residues. The DNA for the CDR3 is TGTACCAGTAGTATCGTCAGTTCCAATCAGCCCCAGCATTTT. Protein product: CTSSIVSSNQPQHF.

The V call is TRBV20-1, the J call TRBJ2-5; D is uncertain. The germline V and J ends were trimmed by 6 bases and 4 bases, with 6 bases remaining between them. Germline CDR1 is DFQATT and CDR2 is SNEGSKA (reference sequence). The CDR3 runs to 10 residues. The CDR3 loop is CSADLETQYF. Written as DNA, the CDR3 is TGCAGTGCGGACCTAGAGACCCAGTACTTC.

This chain uses TRBV2 with TRBJ2-7; TRBD1 matches 8 bases. CDR1 and CDR2 from the germline V gene are SNHLY and FYNNEI. Germline trimming cut 5 bases from V and 5 bases from J; bases unmatched to any gene: 8. CDR3 length equals 14 residues. The CDR3: CASSTGAGGNEQYF. CDR3 coding DNA: TGTGCCAGCAGTACCGGGGCAGGGGGCAACGAGCAGTACTTC.

Only a few counts were recorded for this clonotype. The chain recombines TRBV14 with TRBJ2-5, with 9 bases lining up with TRBD2. Germline V CDR1 and CDR2: SGHDN, FVKESK. The length of the CDR3 is 15 residues. With V trimmed by 6 bases and J by 4 bases, 9 bases remained unmatched. This chain's CDR3 is CASRPGAGGRETQYF. As DNA, the CDR3 is TGTGCCAGCAGGCCCGGGGCGGGAGGGCGAGAGACCCAGTACTTC.

This clonotype was recorded a few times. The rearrangement uses TRBV9 and TRBJ2-7; TRBD2 is a possible D gene (7 bases). The CDR3 runs to 14 residues. Trimming took 0 bases from V and 5 from J, leaving 12 bases between them. CDR1 is SGDLS, CDR2 YYNGEE, per germline. This chain's CDR3 is CASSVGGGADEQYF. CDR3 sequence (DNA): TGTGCCAGCAGCGTAGGGGGGGGGGCCGACGAGCAGTACTTC. The whole variable domain, filled in from reference TRBV9 and TRBJ2-7, reads DSGVTQTPKHLITATGQRVTLRCSPRSGDLSVYWYQQSLDQGLQFLIQYYNGEERAKGNILERFSAQQFPDLHSELNLSSLELGDSALYFCASSVGGGADEQYFGPGTRLTVT.

To note about this clonotype: This is likely a read error, given that the CDR3 carries no conserved phenylalanine or tryptophan at its end. No DNA is shown, since the ends of the CDR3 on it are uncertain; the CDR3 is the one TCRdb lists. The V gene is TRBV20-1, the J gene TRBJ1-6. Germline lookup yields CDR1 DFQATT and CDR2 SNEGSKA (reference sequence). The CDR3 has 11 amino acids, counting both end residues. CDR3 sequence reads: CSARDPNSSNY.

This clonotype has just a few counts. The chain joins TRBV24-1 to TRBJ1-2; D is perhaps TRBD1 (6 bases). V lost 9 bases to trimming and J lost 7 bases, with 14 bases between them. The CDR3 loop spans 12 amino acids. Germline lookup yields CDR1 KGHDR and CDR2 SFDVKD. DNA of the CDR3: TGTGCCACCTCGACGGACAGTTTTGGCTACACCTTC. It codes for CATSTDSFGYTF.

This clonotype was recorded many times. The chain recombines TRBV3-1 with TRBJ2-7; D gene unclear. CDR3 length: 13 residues. V shed 1 base and J shed 6 bases, with 10 bases lying between them. Germline CDR1 and CDR2: LGHDT and YNNKEL (reference sequence). In DNA, the CDR3 is TGTGCCAGCAGCCAAGGGTTGAAGGCCGAGCAGTACTTC. Its translation is CASSQGLKAEQYF.

This chain joins TRBV5-6 and TRBJ2-5, with D possibly TRBD1 on 5 matching bases. CDR1 and CDR2 (germline): SGHDT, YYEEEE. Deletions cut 3 bases from V and 2 bases from J, with 11 bases between. This CDR3 contains 14 residues. Here the CDR3 DNA reads TGTGCCAGCAGCTGGGTGGCAGGGCAAGAGACCCAGTACTTC. The encoded protein is CASSWVAGQETQYF.

This clonotype was counted at least ten times. The chain carries TRBV27 and TRBJ2-7, with D unclear. Trimming stripped 3 bases from V and 0 bases from J, with 9 bases between. The CDR3 runs to 14 residues. CDR1 and CDR2 (germline): MNHEY, SMNVEV (reference sequence). The CDR3 here is CASSFGESSYEQYF. The CDR3 DNA sequence: TGTGCCAGCAGTTTTGGAGAAAGCTCCTACGAGCAGTACTTC.

This clonotype was counted between two and nine times. The rearrangement links TRBV19 to TRBJ1-5; D call uncertain. V lost 2 bases to trimming and J lost 6 bases, with 8 bases between them. The CDR3 runs 13 residues. Germline CDR1 LNHDA, CDR2 SQIVND (reference sequence). The CDR3 DNA sequence: TGTGCCAGTAGTATAACCCCCGCTCAGCCCCAGCATTTT. It specifies CASSITPAQPQHF.

The rearrangement joins TRBV12-5 to TRBJ2-3, with D uncertain. V was shortened by 3 bases and J by 2 bases, with 3 bases between the two germline ends. The CDR3 is 12 residues long. In germline, CDR1 is LGHNT, CDR2 FRNRAP. DNA for the CDR3: TGTGCTAGTGGTTTAGACACAGATACGCAGTATTTT. Protein product: CASGLDTDTQYF. The full variable domain, rest sourced from reference TRBV12-5 and TRBJ2-3, is DARVTQTPRHKVTEMGQEVTMRCQPILGHNTVFWYRQTMMQGLELLAYFRNRAPLDDSGMPKDRFSAEMPDATLATLKIQPSEPRDSAVYFCASGLDTDTQYFGPGTRLTVL.

The gene calls are TRBV20-1 and TRBJ2-2; 7 bases are shared with TRBD2. Germline CDR1 and CDR2: DFQATT and SNEGSKA (reference sequence). The CDR3 contains 12 residues. V lost 3 bases, J lost 6 bases, and 1 base stayed unmatched. The CDR3 bases are TGCAGTGCTAGGGGGGGGGCCGGGGAGCTGTTTTTT. Translated: CSARGGAGELFF.

This clonotype has a handful of counts. J is TRBJ2-5 and V is TRBV5-8, with TRBD2 matching over 14 bases. V lost 4 bases and J lost 5; bases outside the gene matches: 10. This CDR3 is built from 17 residues. Germline V gives CDR1 SGHTS, CDR2 YDEGEE. The chain's CDR3 is CASSPPGLAGVEETQYF. DNA of the CDR3: TGTGCCAGCAGCCCGCCGGGACTAGCGGGAGTGGAGGAGACCCAGTACTTC.

For this clonotype: The conserved phenylalanine or tryptophan normally closing the CDR3 is absent here, so this likely arose from a read error. The DNA is left out, because the CDR3 cannot be placed on it with certainty; the CDR3 is given as TCRdb lists it. The chain joins TRBV7-3 to TRBJ2-1; the DNA was not compared with TRBD2, the D call given in the table. Germline V CDR1 and CDR2: SGHTA, FQGTGA. The CDR3 adds up to 15 amino acids, both ends counted. Here the CDR3 reads CASSSTSGGAGERFL.

The genes are TRBV5-1 and TRBJ1-4; 8 bases align to TRBD1. Germline V CDR1 and CDR2: SGHRS, YFSETQ. The CDR3 runs to 14 residues. V lost 3 bases to trimming and J lost 5 bases; unmatched junction nucleotides: 3. The DNA of the CDR3 is TGCGCCAGCAGCTCGGGACAGGCGAATGAAAAACTGTTTTTT. This translates into CASSSGQANEKLFF.

The rearrangement joins TRBV7-3 to TRBJ1-3; 7 bases agree with TRBD1. The V and J ends lost 4 bases and 2 bases, in that order; junction bases with no gene match: 5. The germline V gene has CDR1 SGHTA and CDR2 FQGTGA. The CDR3 length is 15 residues. In DNA form, the CDR3 reads TGTGCCAGCAGCTGGGACAGCGGGACTGGAAACACCATATATTTT. Encoded protein: CASSWDSGTGNTIYF.

This chain links TRBV7-2 with TRBJ1-2; 7 bases fit TRBD1. Germline values: CDR1 SGHTA, CDR2 FQGNSA. CDR3 length: 15 residues. V lost 5 bases and J lost 10; bases outside the gene matches: 16. CDR3: CASSQGTATVAYYTF. The CDR3 DNA is TGTGCCAGCAGCCAAGGGACAGCTACTGTGGCGTACTACACCTTC.

Ten or more counts support this clonotype. The DNA for the CDR3 is TGCAGTGCGGACAGGGGATTGAACACTGAAGCTTTCTTT. Residues: CSADRGLNTEAFF. The chain combines TRBV20-1 with TRBJ1-1, with 9 bases that match TRBD1. J gave up 0 bases and V 6 bases, and 2 bases lay outside the gene matches. The CDR3 extends over 13 amino acids. Germline loops: CDR1 DFQATT, CDR2 SNEGSKA (reference sequence).

The chain has TRBV6-1 and TRBJ2-2, with a possible D match to TRBD2 (6 bases). The CDR3 is 15 amino acids. Germline CDR1 and CDR2: MNHNS and SASEGT. Trimming stripped 2 bases from V and 5 bases from J, with 12 bases between. The CDR3 spells CASSERAEGTGELFF. The CDR3 nucleotides are TGTGCCAGCAGTGAAAGAGCGGAGGGGACCGGGGAGCTGTTTTTT.

The CDR3 nucleotides are TGCAGCGTGAGGGCCGGACAGGGGGTCCTCACAGATACGCAGTATTTT. This gives the protein CSVRAGQGVLTDTQYF. The chain couples TRBV29-1 to TRBJ2-3; 10 bases fit TRBD1. Germline CDR1 reads SQVTM; CDR2 reads ANQGSEA. After removal of 6 bases from V and 2 bases from J, the junction contained 11 bases not matched to a gene. The CDR3 contains 16 residues.

To note about this clonotype: This clone may be a read error of a much larger clone one base away. DNA for the CDR3: TGTGCCAGCAGCTTCGGGACAAGGGGCTCCTACGAGCAGTACTTC. Its protein is CASSFGTRGSYEQYF. The rearrangement links TRBV7-9 to TRBJ2-7; D is perhaps TRBD1 (6 bases). The germline V gene encodes CDR1 SEHNR and CDR2 FQNEAQ (reference sequence). This CDR3 has 15 amino acids. V dropped 3 bases and J dropped 0 bases, with 12 bases sitting between them.